This T cell receptor (beta chain) was recovered during a study of T cell repertoires and HLA-DP antigens. Study background: In vitro CD4+ alloreactivity was against HeLa-presented HLA-DP. Donors were two male and one female, aged 18-to-29 to 60-to-69. Findings and limits, study-wide: Average cumulative frequency of previously undetected clones was 36.3% against one allele and under 60% against the other.

Of note for this clone: Its antigen is not identified.

The CDR3 is made up of 13 amino acids. Germline V gene data show CDR1 as MGHDK and CDR2 as SYGVNS. V shed 6 bases and J shed 8 bases, with 14 bases lying between them. Average purity of the negatively selected CD4+ T cells was around 98%. Some clones are missing from TCRdb's copy, which holds only in-frame ones; the method was immunoSEQ multiplex PCR. The sample shows about 110,000 clones, over 90% of them seen only once. The rearrangement uses TRBV25-1 and TRBJ1-3, with a possible D match to TRBD1 (5 bases). Input material: CD4+ T cells from PBMCs. The TCR was taken from a woman between 18 and 29 years old in good health and CMV-seronegative. CDR3 DNA sequence: TGTGCCAGCAGCACGGACCAGGGACACACCATATATTTT. It codes for CASSTDQGHTIYF.